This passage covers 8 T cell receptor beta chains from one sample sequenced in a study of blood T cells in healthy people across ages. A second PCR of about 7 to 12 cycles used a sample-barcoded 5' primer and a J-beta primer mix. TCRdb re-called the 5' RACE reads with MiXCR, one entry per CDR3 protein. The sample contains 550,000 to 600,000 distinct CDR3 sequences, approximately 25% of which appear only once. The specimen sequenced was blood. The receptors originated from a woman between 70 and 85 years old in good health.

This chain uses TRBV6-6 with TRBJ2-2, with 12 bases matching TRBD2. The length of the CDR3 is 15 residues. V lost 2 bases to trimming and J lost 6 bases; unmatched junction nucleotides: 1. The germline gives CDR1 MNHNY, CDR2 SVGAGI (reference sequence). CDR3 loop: CASSYPSGGAGELFF. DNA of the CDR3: TGTGCCAGCAGTTACCCTAGCGGGGGGGCCGGGGAGCTGTTTTTT.

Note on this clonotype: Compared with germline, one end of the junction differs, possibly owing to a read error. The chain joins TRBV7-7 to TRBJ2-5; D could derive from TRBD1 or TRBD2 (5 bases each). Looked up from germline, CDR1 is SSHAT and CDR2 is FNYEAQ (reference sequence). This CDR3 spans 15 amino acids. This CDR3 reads CASSPGRALQETQYF. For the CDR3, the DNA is TGTGCTAGCAGCCCGGGGCGGGCGCTCCAAGAGACCCAGTACTTC.

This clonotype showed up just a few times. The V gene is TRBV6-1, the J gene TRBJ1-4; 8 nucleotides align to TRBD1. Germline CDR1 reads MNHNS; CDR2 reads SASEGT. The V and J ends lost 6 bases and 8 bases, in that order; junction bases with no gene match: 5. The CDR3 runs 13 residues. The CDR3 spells CASSRQGSEKLFF. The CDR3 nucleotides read TGTGCCAGCAGCCGACAGGGGTCCGAAAAACTGTTTTTT.

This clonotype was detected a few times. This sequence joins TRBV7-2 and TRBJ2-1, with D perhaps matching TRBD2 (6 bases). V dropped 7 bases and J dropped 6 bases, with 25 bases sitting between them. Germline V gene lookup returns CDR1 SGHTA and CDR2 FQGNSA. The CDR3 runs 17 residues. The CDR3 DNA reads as TGTGCCAGCATCAGAAGGTCGGGCGCGGGGTCCGGCAATGAGCAGTTCTTC. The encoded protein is CASIRRSGAGSGNEQFF. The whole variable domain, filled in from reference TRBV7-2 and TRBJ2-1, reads GAGVSQSPSNKVTEKGKDVELRCDPISGHTALYWYRQSLGQGLEFLIYFQGNSAPDKSGLPSDRFSAERTGGSVSTLTIQRTQQEDSAVYLCASIRRSGAGSGNEQFFGPGTRLTVL.

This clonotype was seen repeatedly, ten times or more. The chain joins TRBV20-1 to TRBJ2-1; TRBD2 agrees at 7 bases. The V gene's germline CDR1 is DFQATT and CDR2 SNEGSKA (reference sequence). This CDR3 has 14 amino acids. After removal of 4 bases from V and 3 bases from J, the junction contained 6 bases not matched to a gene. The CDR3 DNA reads TGCAGTGCTACCGGACTAGAAGACTACAATGAGCAGTTCTTC. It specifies CSATGLEDYNEQFF.

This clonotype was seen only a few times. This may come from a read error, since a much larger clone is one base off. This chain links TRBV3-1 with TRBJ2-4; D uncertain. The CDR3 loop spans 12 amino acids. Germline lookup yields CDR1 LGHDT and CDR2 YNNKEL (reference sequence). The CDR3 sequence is CASGQAENIQYF. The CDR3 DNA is TGTGCCAGCGGCCAGGCCGAAAACATTCAGTACTTC.

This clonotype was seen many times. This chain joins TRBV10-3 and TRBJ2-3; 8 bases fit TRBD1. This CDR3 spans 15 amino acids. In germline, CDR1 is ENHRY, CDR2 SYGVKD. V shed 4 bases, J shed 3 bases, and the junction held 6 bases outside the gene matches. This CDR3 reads CAISATGAETDTQYF. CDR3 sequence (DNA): TGTGCCATCAGTGCGACAGGGGCCGAGACAGATACGCAGTATTTT.

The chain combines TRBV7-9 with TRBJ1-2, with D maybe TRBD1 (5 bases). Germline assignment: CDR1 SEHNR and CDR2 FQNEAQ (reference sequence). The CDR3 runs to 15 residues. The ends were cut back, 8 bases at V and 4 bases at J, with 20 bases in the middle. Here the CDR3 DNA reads TGTGCCAGCCAAAGCTTTGAAGGGGCTAGCTATGGCTACACCTTC. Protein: CASQSFEGASYGYTF. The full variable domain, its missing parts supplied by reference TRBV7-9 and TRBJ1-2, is DTGVSQNPRHKITKRGQNVTFRCDPISEHNRLYWYRQTLGQGPEFLTYFQNEAQLEKSRLLSDRFSAERPKGSFSTLEIQRTEQGDSAMYLCASQSFEGASYGYTFGSGTRLTVV.